These T cell receptor beta chains were read from a single sample in a study of CD4 T cell repertoires in COVID-19. Sequencing was performed with immunoSEQ multiplex PCR; in TCRdb, only in-frame clones are kept and a portion is missing. The sample has approximately 79,000 clones, 83% seen once. The material sequenced was CD4+ T cells from peripheral blood, taken after recovery from COVID-19. Every receptor here comes from a human donor who had COVID-19. Both conserved end residues are part of each CDR3. The D gene is left open where the match is weak. Part of the rows lack a size; the others show once, few, many or a class for expanded clones.

cdr3_length,j_call,d_call,v_call,clone_size,cdr3_nt,cdr3_aa
11,TRBJ1-3,-,TRBV30,few,TGTGCCTGGGGACAGGGAAACACCATATATTTT,CAWGQGNTIYF
18,TRBJ1-4,TRBD1,TRBV19,-,TGTGCCAGTAGTCCGCCCCCGGGACAGGGGGCTCCTAATGAAAAACTGTTTTTT,CASSPPPGQGAPNEKLFF
15,TRBJ1-3,-,TRBV2,-,TGTGCCAGCAGTGGCATGGGGGTATCTGGAAACACCATATATTTT,CASSGMGVSGNTIYF
12,TRBJ2-1,-,TRBV11-2,-,TGTGCCAGCAGCTTCCAGGGTAATGAGCAGTTCTTC,CASSFQGNEQFF
13,TRBJ1-5,-,TRBV25-1,-,TGTGCCAGCATGGGCTCGGGGAATCAGCCCCAGCATTTT,CASMGSGNQPQHF
12,TRBJ1-2,TRBD1,TRBV29-1,-,TGCAGCGTTAGGACAGGGAACTATGGCTACACCTTC,CSVRTGNYGYTF
13,TRBJ2-7,-,TRBV10-3,-,TGTGCCATCAGTGTTAAGGTCGGGTACGAGCAGTACTTC,CAISVKVGYEQYF
15,TRBJ2-1,-,TRBV5-1,-,TGCGCCAGCAGCTTGGAAGGTAACTCCTACAATGAGCAGTTCTTC,CASSLEGNSYNEQFF
10,TRBJ1-1,-,TRBV12-3/TRBV12-4,-,TGTGCCAGCAACGGGTGTAGCGCTTTCTTT,CASNGCSAFF
12,TRBJ1-2,-,TRBV6-1,-,TGTGCCAGCAGACCCGGGGCAGGGGCGTCAGACTTC,CASRPGAGASDF
16,TRBJ2-2,-,TRBV5-1,-,TGCGCCAGCAGCCCCCAACCTGGGGGTTCGACCGGGGAGCTGTTTTTT,CASSPQPGGSTGELFF
14,TRBJ1-1,-,TRBV5-6,-,TGTGCCAGCAGCTTGAAGGGGCATAGCACTGAAGCTTTCTTT,CASSLKGHSTEAFF
12,TRBJ2-5,-,TRBV6-5,-,TGTGCCAGCAGTTACGACCGGGAGACCCAGTACTTC,CASSYDRETQYF
13,TRBJ2-7,-,TRBV21-1,few,TGTGCCAGCGGAGCCGGGGAAGGAGGCGAGCAGTACTTC,CASGAGEGGEQYF
16,TRBJ2-1,-,TRBV10-3,-,TGTGCCATCAGCGACACGACAGGTGGAATAGACAATGAGCAGTTCTTC,CAISDTTGGIDNEQFF
17,TRBJ2-5,TRBD2,TRBV11-2,-,TGTGCCAGCAGTGTCGAGGGACTAGCGGGAGGGCAAGAGACCCAGTACTTC,CASSVEGLAGGQETQYF
14,TRBJ1-4,-,TRBV9,-,TGTGCCAGCAGCGTAATGGGATCTGGTGAAAAACTGTTTTTT,CASSVMGSGEKLFF
12,TRBJ2-5,-,TRBV6-1,-,TGTGCCAGCAGTGAAACTAGGGAGACCCAGTACTTC,CASSETRETQYF
15,TRBJ2-4,TRBD1,TRBV2,few,TGTGCCAGCAGGGCTACCGGGACAGGGGGTCGACTTCAGTACTTC,CASRATGTGGRLQYF
17,TRBJ1-5,-,TRBV19,-,TGTGCCACCTCTGACGGGGGGGGCGCAGGCAGCAATCAGCCCCAGCATTTT,CATSDGGGAGSNQPQHF
16,TRBJ1-1,-,TRBV7-9,-,TGTGCCAGCAGCTTTTCTCCGGGCGCCGGACTGATTGAAGCTTTCTTT,CASSFSPGAGLIEAFF
14,TRBJ2-7,TRBD1,TRBV28,-,TGTGCCAGCAGTGGTAGGACAGGATCCTACGAGCAGTACTTC,CASSGRTGSYEQYF
15,TRBJ2-6,-,TRBV10-3,-,TGTGCCATCAGTGAAGGGGGTCCTGGGGCCAACGTCCTGACTTTC,CAISEGGPGANVLTF
14,TRBJ2-5,-,TRBV28,-,TGTGCCAGCCGCAGAGGGGGAGGCCAAGAGACCCAGTACTTC,CASRRGGGQETQYF
15,TRBJ2-7,-,TRBV28,-,TGTGCCAGCAACCGAGGGACGCTTTACTCCTACGAGCAGTACTTC,CASNRGTLYSYEQYF
13,TRBJ1-2,-,TRBV12-3/TRBV12-4,-,TGTGCCAGCAGTTCGGGAGGGGGCTATGGCTACACCTTC,CASSSGGGYGYTF
15,TRBJ2-3,TRBD2,TRBV3-1/TRBV3-2,-,TGTGCCAGCAGCCCTCTAGCGGTGGTCGCGGATACGCAGTATTTT,CASSPLAVVADTQYF
15,TRBJ2-1,-,TRBV5-1,-,TGCGCCAGCAGCTCGCGGCAGGGATCGTTCAATGAGCAGTTCTTC,CASSSRQGSFNEQFF
16,TRBJ2-7,-,TRBV11-2,-,TGTGCCAGCAGCTTTTCTGGAACAGGGCGCTCCTACGAGCAGTACTTC,CASSFSGTGRSYEQYF
15,TRBJ2-1,TRBD2,TRBV10-1,-,TGCGCCAGCAGTGAAAGCGGGAGTAGGTCTGGTGAGCAGTTCTTC,CASSESGSRSGEQFF
14,TRBJ1-1,-,TRBV5-5,-,TGTGCCAGCAGCCGACAGATCTTCAACACTGAAGCTTTCTTT,CASSRQIFNTEAFF
16,TRBJ1-5,TRBD1,TRBV15,-,TGTGCCACCAGCAGAGATCGGACAGGGGTGGGGCAGCCCCAGCATTTT,CATSRDRTGVGQPQHF
17,TRBJ1-3,TRBD1,TRBV5-1,-,TGCGCCAGCAGGGTAGGACAGGGGACCGCTCCTGGAAACACCATATATTTT,CASRVGQGTAPGNTIYF
15,TRBJ1-1,-,TRBV11-1,once,TGTGCCAGCAGCTTCCTCCGCGAAGGCGGCACTGAAGCTTTCTTT,CASSFLREGGTEAFF
16,TRBJ2-7,-,TRBV11-2,-,TGTGCCAGCAGCTTAGATGGTGGGGAGACACTCTACGAGCAGTACTTC,CASSLDGGETLYEQYF
13,TRBJ1-1,TRBD1,TRBV19,once,TGTGCCAGTAGACCGACAGGGCGGGAGGACGCTTTCTTT,CASRPTGREDAFF
13,TRBJ2-5,TRBD1,TRBV11-2,-,TGTGCCAGCAGCATGACAGGGAAAGAGACCCAGTACTTC,CASSMTGKETQYF
15,TRBJ2-1,TRBD2,TRBV5-1,once,TGCGCCAGCAGCTTTCCTAGCGGGGGGTACAATGAGCAGTTCTTC,CASSFPSGGYNEQFF
13,TRBJ1-5,-,TRBV10-3,-,TGTGCCACCCGTGAGGGAGTAAATCAGCCCCAGCATTTT,CATREGVNQPQHF
12,TRBJ2-7,-,TRBV7-9,-,TGTGCCAGCAGCTTAGTTTCGTACGAGCAGTACTTC,CASSLVSYEQYF
11,TRBJ2-5,-,TRBV20-1,-,TGCAGTGCTCAGGCTTCCGAGACCCAGTACTTC,CSAQASETQYF
18,TRBJ1-5,TRBD1,TRBV28,-,TGTGCCAGCAGTCCAAGATACTACAGGGGGCAAGGCAATCAGCCCCAGCATTTT,CASSPRYYRGQGNQPQHF
14,TRBJ2-5,-,TRBV6-5,-,TGTGCCAGCAGGAAGGGACCCGGCAGCGGGACCCAGTACTTC,CASRKGPGSGTQYF
14,TRBJ1-2,-,TRBV29-1,-,TGCAGCGTTGAAGATGGGGGAAAGGGCTATGGCTACACCTTC,CSVEDGGKGYGYTF
12,TRBJ2-5,-,TRBV7-2,-,TGTGCCAGCAGCCGCAGTCGCGGGACCCAGTACTTC,CASSRSRGTQYF
15,TRBJ1-5,TRBD1,TRBV27,-,TGTGCCAGCAGTTTAACGACAGGGGTTTTTCAGCCCCAGCATTTT,CASSLTTGVFQPQHF
18,TRBJ2-3,TRBD2,TRBV28,-,TGTGCCAGCAGGACCTTAGAGGGAGGGAGATATGGCACAGATACGCAGTATTTT,CASRTLEGGRYGTDTQYF
14,TRBJ2-3,-,TRBV19,-,TGTGCCAGTACCGAACAGGGTAGCACAGATACGCAGTATTTT,CASTEQGSTDTQYF
19,TRBJ2-3,TRBD2,TRBV6-1,-,TGTGCCAGCAGTGAGTGGGGTAGCGGGAGATTCACTAGCACAGATACGCAGTATTTT,CASSEWGSGRFTSTDTQYF
15,TRBJ1-5,-,TRBV18,once,TGTGCCAGCTCACCATGGGGGGGGTTGGATCAGCCCCAGCATTTT,CASSPWGGLDQPQHF
18,TRBJ2-4,TRBD1,TRBV28,-,TGTGCCAGCAGTTTGCCAACCCACAGGGGAATAAGGTTGGACATTCAGTACTTC,CASSLPTHRGIRLDIQYF
13,TRBJ1-3,-,TRBV27,-,TGTGCCAGCAGTAGGCTGGCTGGAAACACCATATATTTT,CASSRLAGNTIYF
16,TRBJ2-3,TRBD2,TRBV7-3,-,TGTGCCAGCAGCTTAAATTCGGGCGGGGGTAGAGATACGCAGTATTTT,CASSLNSGGGRDTQYF
14,TRBJ2-1,TRBD1,TRBV6-5,-,TGTGCCAGCAGTTACAGGGGGCGGGCGGATGAGCAGTTCTTC,CASSYRGRADEQFF
17,TRBJ2-1,-,TRBV5-4,-,TGTGCCAGCAGCTTGGGAGGGGGGCAGAGCTCCTACAATGAGCAGTTCTTC,CASSLGGGQSSYNEQFF
16,TRBJ2-7,TRBD2,TRBV5-6,medium-sized,TGTGCCAGCAGCGTTATAACGGGACTAGCTAACGACGAGCAGTACTTC,CASSVITGLANDEQYF
15,TRBJ1-4,-,TRBV19,-,TGTGCCAGTAGTAGATCCGGGACCGGTAATGAAAAACTGTTTTTT,CASSRSGTGNEKLFF
11,TRBJ2-3,-,TRBV6-5,-,TGTGCCAGCAGAACCTCATATACGCAGTATTTT,CASRTSYTQYF